The present T cell receptor (beta chain) was sequenced within a study of blood T cell repertoires in COVID-19. This CDR3 has 14 residues. The V and J ends lost 3 bases and 2 bases respectively, with 8 bases between them. Germline assignment: CDR1 MDHEN and CDR2 SYDVKM. Sequenced by immunoSEQ multiplex PCR; TCRdb stores in-frame clones only, minus some. Of about 310,000 clones in the sample, roughly 86% were seen once. The chain couples TRBV28 to TRBJ1-3; no reliable D call. The sample taken for sequencing was PBMCs or T cells enriched from blood (not recorded which). The source is a woman aged 18-29 years who had recovered from COVID-19. DNA of the CDR3: TGTGCCAGCAGTTTTGTGGCAGCTGGAAACACCATATATTTT. This translates into CASSFVAAGNTIYF.